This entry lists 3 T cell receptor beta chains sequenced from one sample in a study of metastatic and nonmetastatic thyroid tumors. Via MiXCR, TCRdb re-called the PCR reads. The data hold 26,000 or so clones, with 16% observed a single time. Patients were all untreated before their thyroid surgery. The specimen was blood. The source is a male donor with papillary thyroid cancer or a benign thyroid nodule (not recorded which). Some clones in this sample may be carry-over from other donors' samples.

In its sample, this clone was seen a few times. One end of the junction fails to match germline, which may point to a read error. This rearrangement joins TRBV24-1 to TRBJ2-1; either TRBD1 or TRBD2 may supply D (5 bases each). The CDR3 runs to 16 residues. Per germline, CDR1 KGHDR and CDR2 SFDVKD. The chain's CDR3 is CATSDHTRGDLNEQFF. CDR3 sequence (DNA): TGTGCCACAAGTGATCACACTAGAGGGGACCTTAATGAGCAGTTCTTC.

The CDR3 here is CSARRQGHSDGYTF. In DNA form, the CDR3 reads TGCAGTGCTAGGCGACAGGGGCATTCGGATGGCTACACCTTC. The V and J genes are TRBV20-1 and TRBJ1-2, with TRBD1 matching over 8 bases. V was pared by 3 bases and J by 6 bases, with 9 bases of the junction left unmatched. CDR3 length: 14 amino acids. Germline V gene lookup returns CDR1 DFQATT and CDR2 SNEGSKA (reference sequence).

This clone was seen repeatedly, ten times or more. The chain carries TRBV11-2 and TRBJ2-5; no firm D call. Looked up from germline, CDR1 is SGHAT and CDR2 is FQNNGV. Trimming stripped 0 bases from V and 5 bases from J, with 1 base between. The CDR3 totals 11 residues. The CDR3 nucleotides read TGTGCCAGCAGCTTAGAGGAGACCCAGTACTTC. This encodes CASSLEETQYF.